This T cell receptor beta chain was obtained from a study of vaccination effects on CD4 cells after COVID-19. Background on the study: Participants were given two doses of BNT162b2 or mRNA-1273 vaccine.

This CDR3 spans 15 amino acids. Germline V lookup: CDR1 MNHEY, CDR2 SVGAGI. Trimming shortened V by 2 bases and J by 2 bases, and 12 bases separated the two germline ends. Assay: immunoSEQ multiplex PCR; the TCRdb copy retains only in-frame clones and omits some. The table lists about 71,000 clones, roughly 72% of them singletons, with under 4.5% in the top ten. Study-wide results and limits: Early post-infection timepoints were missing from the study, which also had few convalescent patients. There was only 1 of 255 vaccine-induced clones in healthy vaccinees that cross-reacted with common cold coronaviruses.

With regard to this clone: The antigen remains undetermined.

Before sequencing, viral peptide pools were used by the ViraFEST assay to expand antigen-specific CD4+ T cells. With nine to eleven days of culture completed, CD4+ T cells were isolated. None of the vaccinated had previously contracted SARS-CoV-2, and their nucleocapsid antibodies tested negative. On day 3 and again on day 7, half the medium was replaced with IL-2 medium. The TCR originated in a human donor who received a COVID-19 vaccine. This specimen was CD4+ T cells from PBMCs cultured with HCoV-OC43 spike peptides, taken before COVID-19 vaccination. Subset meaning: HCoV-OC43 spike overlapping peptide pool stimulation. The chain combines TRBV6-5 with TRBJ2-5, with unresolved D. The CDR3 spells CASSYLRGLQETQYF. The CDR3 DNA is TGTGCCAGCAGTTACCTACGTGGGCTACAAGAGACCCAGTACTTC.